The present entry profiles one T cell receptor (beta chain) with its context. Its target antigen remains unknown. No qualities accompany the bases; no much larger clone lies one base away. This entry belongs to a study of shared T cell receptors in the human thymus (dated by TCRdb to 2020 to 2022). Notes on the research overall: The study examined how self-reactive, shared T-cell receptor alpha chains are generated in the human thymus.

For CDR1 and CDR2, the germline V gene lists SQVTM and ANQGSEA. From its cysteine to its phenylalanine, the CDR3 spans 11 amino acids. The only DNA kept is the CDR3, 33 bases in frame from the first base. V ends up 7 bases short and J 3 bases short, with an unmatched junction base count of 3. Library generation was performed with the immunoSEQ multiplex PCR assay. TCRdb took over this immuneACCESS table, retaining in-frame rearrangements with V and J assigned. Such tables are incomplete; in checked studies, under half of the missing clones stem from an unresolved V gene, and the remainder is unexplained. The sample data list some 760,000 clones, and 70% to 90% of these were observed just once. The ten largest clones represent around 0.01% of the sample. The same sample was also studied in work on human thymus T cells. The second study, in turn, reports: In Finland, the donors were immunologically healthy infants who were having open corrective cardiac surgery for congenital heart defects. Thymus tissue was obtained as surgical resects removed during corrective cardiac surgery. V and J gene segment usage appeared biased in both thymic and peripheral blood repertoires. The related research found that thymic TCR repertoires overlapped highly between unrelated individuals. The study described the TCR alpha and beta repertoires in eight or nine infant thymus samples and four matching peripheral blood samples. The cohort included about 6 male and a couple of female infants, with donor ages spanning 7 to 244 days. Thymocytes were released mechanically from tissue and stored at -70 °C as pellets of roughly 9-31 million cells. A QIAsymphony instrument was used to extract genomic DNA from the frozen cell pellets. TCRB and TCRAD loci were amplified from a standardized quantity of quality-controlled genomic DNA using the immunoSEQ multiplex PCR assay. The V(D)J region was spanned by amplicons of a length sufficient to cover the CDR3 and to identify V and J genes. The amplicons were sequenced on an Illumina platform via the commercial immunoSEQ service. Primer bias and sequencing errors were corrected as previously described, and TCRAD and TCRB were defined on the basis of the IMGT database. immunoSEQ Analyzer 3.0 and VDJTools were used for repertoire analysis, which covered basic statistics, V/J segment usage, diversity estimates, rarefaction and pairwise overlap. Chao1, ChaoE, Efron-Thisted, Shannon and inverse Simpson indices were used to estimate diversity, which was also estimated on datasets down-sampled to the smallest sample. Repertoire overlap was assessed by strict matching of CDR3 nucleotide sequence, V gene and J gene, and clustering was done by Jaccard-based multidimensional scaling. On average, thymus samples gave around 880,000 unique TCRB clonotypes, whereas blood samples gave about 92,000.

The chain employs TRBV29-1 and TRBJ2-7, with 7 central nucleotides matching TRBD1. Sequencing was carried out using thymocytes. The TCR was taken from a girl less than two years old with a congenital heart defect. Donor details come from another sample of the same person, matched by shared clones. The sequence in DNA is TGCAGCGCCGGGACAGACTACGAGCAGTACTTC. It codes for CSAGTDYEQYF.